This TCR beta chain was profiled in a study of PD-1 blockade in classical Hodgkin lymphoma. A note on this clone: Its specificity is not known.

General study results and limits: Complete responders matched newly diagnosed patients in baseline diversity.

Time point in this sample: cycle 4 day 1 (C4D1), after six to seven weeks of nivolumab. Every patient relapsed after autologous stem cell transplantation, and brentuximab vedotin exposure varied. It was by magnetic negative selection that CD8+ T cells were isolated from thawed PBMCs. Assay used: immunoSEQ multiplex PCR; TCRdb lists only in-frame clones, some missing. The sample includes over 2,500 clones, around 75% of them seen just once. Sequencing used CD8+ T cells from blood, obtained before the fourth cycle of nivolumab. This TCR came from a human donor with classical Hodgkin lymphoma.

The CDR3 sequence is CASSRSDPKYEQYF. The CDR3 region has the DNA TGTGCCAGCAGCCGCAGCGACCCTAAGTACGAGCAGTACTTC. The chain recombines TRBV7-2 with TRBJ2-7; D remains ambiguous. V lost 5 bases, J lost 4 bases, and 15 bases lay in between. The CDR3 spans 14 residues. In germline, CDR1 is SGHTA, CDR2 FQGNSA. Together with reference TRBV7-2 and TRBJ2-7, the CDR3 gives the full variable domain: GAGVSQSPSNKVTEKGKDVELRCDPISGHTALYWYRQSLGQGLEFLIYFQGNSAPDKSGLPSDRFSAERTGGSVSTLTIQRTQQEDSAVYLCASSRSDPKYEQYFGPGTRLTVT.